The 25 T cell receptor beta chains reported below all come from one sample, sequenced in a study of radiation and T cells in renal cell carcinoma. The time point: blood 2 weeks post-SBRT. Treatment: 15 Gy SBRT to primary tumor, nephrectomy 4 weeks later. Clones were read by immunoSEQ multiplex PCR, and TCRdb kept only the in-frame ones, dropping some. Of almost 50,000 clones in the sample, less than 85% were seen once. The input for sequencing was blood, taken from a patient whose treatment included radiotherapy and nephrectomy. The receptors shown here come from a woman in her 70s with renal cell carcinoma.

The chain links TRBV25-1 to TRBJ1-4; 7 bases are shared with TRBD1. The junction had 6 bases not matched to a gene; V was cut back by 6 bases and J by 2 bases. The germline V gene has CDR1 MGHDK and CDR2 SYGVNS. The CDR3 totals 15 residues. Here the CDR3 reads CASRAPGQTNEKLFF. The DNA of the CDR3 is TGTGCCAGCAGAGCCCCGGGACAGACTAATGAAAAACTGTTTTTT.

V and J are TRBV9 and TRBJ2-1; no reliable D call. Trimming took 5 bases from V and 0 from J, leaving 15 bases between them. Germline V gene data show CDR1 as SGDLS and CDR2 as YYNGEE. The CDR3 length is 16 residues. This chain's CDR3 is CASRTPGHLSYNEQFF. In DNA, the CDR3 is TGTGCCAGCAGGACTCCGGGTCACCTCTCCTACAATGAGCAGTTCTTC.

The chain carries TRBV19 and TRBJ2-5, with D perhaps matching TRBD1 (6 bases). V shed 5 bases and J shed 2 bases, with 12 bases lying between them. This CDR3 contains 14 residues. Germline assignment: CDR1 LNHDA and CDR2 SQIVND (reference sequence). As DNA, the CDR3 is TGTGCCAGTAGTCCACGGGACAATCAAGAGACCCAGTACTTC. Amino acids: CASSPRDNQETQYF.

The DNA of the CDR3 is TGTGCCAGCAGCTGGGTCGGGAGCAATCAGCCCCAGCATTTT. This gives the protein CASSWVGSNQPQHF. V gene TRBV7-8 combines with J gene TRBJ1-5, with D hard to call. This CDR3 has 14 residues. V dropped 4 bases and J dropped 1 base, with 8 bases sitting between them. CDR1 is SGHVS and CDR2 is FQNEAQ in the germline V gene.

The V call is TRBV5-1, the J call TRBJ2-5; 11 positions match TRBD2. Germline-derived CDR1 and CDR2 are SGHRS and YFSETQ. Trimming cost V 4 bases and J 2 bases; bases outside gene matches: 10. This CDR3 is 17 amino acids long. This chain's CDR3 is CASSSRTSGSLQETQYF. The CDR3 DNA is TGCGCCAGCAGCAGTCGGACTAGCGGGTCCTTACAAGAGACCCAGTACTTC.

The chain employs TRBV6-1 and TRBJ1-5; D is uncertain. The CDR3 is 15 residues long. Germline CDR1 reads MNHNS; CDR2 reads SASEGT. The CDR3 region has the DNA TGTGCTTCTTACGCGGGGATATATAGCAATCAGCCCCAGCATTTT. Residues: CASYAGIYSNQPQHF.

The CDR3 DNA reads as TGTGCCACCAGCAGAGACAGGGGTGGGACCGGGGAGCTGTTTTTT. Protein sequence: CATSRDRGGTGELFF. The V call is TRBV15, the J call TRBJ2-2; TRBD1 is a possible D gene (6 bases). Germline V gives CDR1 LNHNV, CDR2 YYDKDF (reference sequence). Trimming stripped 0 bases from V and 5 bases from J, with 10 bases between. The CDR3 has 15 amino acids.

This clone showed up just once. The chain employs TRBV28 and TRBJ1-1; D may be TRBD1 (6 bases). CDR1 is MDHEN and CDR2 is SYDVKM in the germline V gene. The CDR3 runs to 14 residues. V was shortened by 4 bases and J by 4 bases, with 13 bases between the two germline ends. Here the CDR3 DNA reads TGTGCCAGCAGTTCCAAGGGGGTCGCCACTGAAGCTTTCTTT. It codes for CASSSKGVATEAFF.

This rearrangement joins TRBV5-1 to TRBJ2-7; D may be TRBD1 (6 bases). Germline V CDR1 and CDR2: SGHRS, YFSETQ. CDR3 length: 13 residues. V was clipped by 0 bases and J by 3 bases, with 7 bases between them. CDR3 amino acids: CASSLEQGYEQYF. CDR3 coding DNA: TGCGCCAGCAGCTTGGAACAGGGCTACGAGCAGTACTTC. Drawing the rest from reference TRBV5-1 and TRBJ2-7, the complete variable domain is KAGVTQTPRYLIKTRGQQVTLSCSPISGHRSVSWYQQTPGQGLQFLFEYFSETQRNKGNFPGRFSGRQFSNSRSEMNVSTLELGDSALYLCASSLEQGYEQYFGPGTRLTVT.

This clone came up once. V gene TRBV10-3 combines with J gene TRBJ2-1; the D gene is possibly TRBD1 (6 bases). This CDR3 spans 13 amino acids. The germline V gene encodes CDR1 ENHRY and CDR2 SYGVKD. Trimming stripped 10 bases from V and 5 bases from J, with 15 bases between. CDR3 sequence (DNA): TGTGCCACCGCACCGGGACATAACAATGAGCAGTTCTTC. It specifies CATAPGHNNEQFF.

The CDR3 loop is CASSWGDRRDFDEQYF. DNA of the CDR3: TGCGCCAGCAGCTGGGGGGACCGGCGGGATTTCGACGAGCAGTACTTC. The V call is TRBV5-1, the J call TRBJ2-5; perhaps TRBD2 as D (6 bases). Gene TRBJ2-7 matches the end of the DNA better, so the J call may be wrong. CDR3 length: 16 residues. The germline V gene encodes CDR1 SGHRS and CDR2 YFSETQ.

The rearrangement joins TRBV7-2 to TRBJ2-5, with D perhaps given as TRBD1 or TRBD2 (5 bases each). The CDR3 runs to 16 residues. From germline, CDR1 is SGHTA and CDR2 FQGNSA. Trimming took off 0 bases at V and 5 bases at J, with 16 bases between the two ends. CDR3 bases: TGTGCCAGCAGCTTAGCTCCACCGGGGCGCGAGGAGACCCAGTACTTC. Translated: CASSLAPPGREETQYF.

V gene TRBV7-9 combines with J gene TRBJ2-1, with D perhaps TRBD1 or TRBD2 (5 bases each). This CDR3 contains 15 residues. Germline V CDR1 and CDR2: SEHNR, FQNEAQ (reference sequence). Between the trimmed V and J ends, which lost 2 bases and 7 bases, there was a span of 15 bases. In nucleotides, the CDR3 is TGTGCCAGCAGCTTATTTCGGGACGGATTAAATGAGCAGTTCTTC. Its translation is CASSLFRDGLNEQFF.

The chain links TRBV7-9 to TRBJ1-3; possible D gene TRBD1, 6 bases. Trimming removed 3 bases at V and 4 bases at J, with 13 bases between. CDR1 SEHNR and CDR2 FQNEAQ come from the germline V gene (reference sequence). The CDR3 covers 15 residues. As DNA, the CDR3 is TGTGCCAGCAGCTTGGCAGGGGAATACGGAAACACCATATATTTT. It encodes CASSLAGEYGNTIYF.

V and J are TRBV7-9 and TRBJ2-7; no definite D call. This CDR3 spans 12 amino acids. Germline loops: CDR1 SEHNR, CDR2 FQNEAQ (reference sequence). Trimming pared 4 bases from V and 5 bases from J, leaving 9 bases between. The CDR3 coding sequence is TGTGCCAGCAGCTCCCGACAAGACGAGCAGTACTTC. Residues: CASSSRQDEQYF. Filled out from reference TRBV7-9 and TRBJ2-7, the complete variable domain reads DTGVSQNPRHKITKRGQNVTFRCDPISEHNRLYWYRQTLGQGPEFLTYFQNEAQLEKSRLLSDRFSAERPKGSFSTLEIQRTEQGDSAMYLCASSSRQDEQYFGPGTRLTVT.

The V and J genes are TRBV4-2 and TRBJ2-7; TRBD2 might be the D (6 bases). CDR1 LGHNA and CDR2 YNFKEQ come from the germline V gene. This CDR3 spans 15 amino acids. Trimming removed 0 bases from V and 2 bases from J, with 11 bases in between. CDR3 protein: CASSQEGSGPYEQYF. CDR3 in DNA: TGTGCCAGCAGCCAAGAGGGTAGCGGACCCTACGAGCAGTACTTC.

The rearrangement links TRBV10-2 to TRBJ1-3, with a tentative D call TRBD1 (6 bases). The germline V gene has CDR1 WSHSY and CDR2 SAAADI. The CDR3 is made up of 14 amino acids. The V end was cut by 3 bases, the J end by 3 bases, with 9 bases between. DNA of the CDR3: TGCGCCAGCAGTGAACCAGGGGTTGGAAACACCATATATTTT. Translation gives CASSEPGVGNTIYF.

The chain combines TRBV7-8 with TRBJ2-2; 10 bases match TRBD1. The V gene end was trimmed by 7 bases and the J gene end by 7 bases; junction bases not matched to a gene: 12. CDR1 SGHVS and CDR2 FQNEAQ come from the germline V gene. The CDR3 spans 16 residues. The CDR3 sequence: CASTSSETGGFGELFF. CDR3 DNA: TGTGCCAGCACCTCCTCGGAGACAGGGGGCTTCGGGGAGCTGTTTTTT.

V and J are TRBV20-1 and TRBJ2-1; possible D gene TRBD2, 5 bases. The CDR3 is 11 amino acids. Germline V gives CDR1 DFQATT, CDR2 SNEGSKA (reference sequence). The V end was cut by 1 base, the J end by 8 bases, with 6 bases between. CDR3 nucleotide sequence: TGCAGTGCTAGAGTGAGGGATGAGCAGTTCTTC. Protein product: CSARVRDEQFF.

The chain recombines TRBV5-1 with TRBJ2-7; D remains ambiguous. The CDR3 length is 14 residues. Germline loops: CDR1 SGHRS, CDR2 YFSETQ. V was clipped by 3 bases and J by 5 bases, with 15 bases between them. The CDR3 sequence is CASSWMDPGHEQYF. Written as DNA, the CDR3 is TGCGCCAGCAGCTGGATGGACCCTGGCCACGAGCAGTACTTC. The variable domain in full, with the rest retrieved from reference TRBV5-1 and TRBJ2-7, is KAGVTQTPRYLIKTRGQQVTLSCSPISGHRSVSWYQQTPGQGLQFLFEYFSETQRNKGNFPGRFSGRQFSNSRSEMNVSTLELGDSALYLCASSWMDPGHEQYFGPGTRLTVT.

V is TRBV6-5 and J is TRBJ2-5; 11 bases match TRBD2. The J call may be incorrect, as the DNA end agrees better with TRBJ2-7. The CDR3 has 16 residues. Per the germline V gene, CDR1 is MNHEY and CDR2 is SVGAGI. CDR3 nucleotide sequence: TGTGCCAGCAGTTACTCCACTAGCGGGAGCTCCTACGAGCAGTACTTC. Translating it yields CASSYSTSGSSYEQYF.

The CDR3 protein is CASSQAGRGRRTEAFF. The CDR3 DNA reads as TGCGCCAGCAGCCAAGCGGGCAGGGGCAGAAGGACTGAAGCTTTCTTT. This rearrangement joins TRBV4-1 to TRBJ1-1; maybe TRBD1 (6 bases). CDR3 size: 16 residues. Germline V lookup: CDR1 MGHRA, CDR2 YSYEKL. V was trimmed by 1 base and J by 5 bases, leaving 17 bases between them.

The V gene is TRBV5-4, the J gene TRBJ2-1, with D possibly being TRBD1 (5 bases). The CDR3 contains 15 residues. Trimming left V 0 bases short and J 4 bases short, with 11 bases between. From germline, CDR1 is SGHNT and CDR2 YYREEE (reference sequence). CDR3: CASSLAARTYNEQFF. CDR3 DNA sequence: TGTGCCAGCAGCTTGGCGGCCAGGACATACAATGAGCAGTTCTTC.

CDR3 sequence: CASSPPEVYEQYF. For the CDR3, the DNA is TGTGCCAGCTCACCACCGGAGGTCTACGAGCAGTACTTC. The chain employs TRBV18 and TRBJ2-7; TRBD2 might be the D (5 bases). CDR1 is KGHSH and CDR2 is LQKENI in the germline V gene. Trimming stripped 0 bases from V and 3 bases from J, with 6 bases between. This CDR3 spans 13 amino acids.

The CDR3 coding sequence is TGCAGCGTTGAAGATCACAGGGCGGGCTACACCTTC. Amino acid sequence: CSVEDHRAGYTF. The chain links TRBV29-1 to TRBJ1-2, with D tentatively TRBD1 (6 bases). Trimming shortened V by 0 bases and J by 8 bases, and 10 bases separated the two germline ends. Germline CDR1 SQVTM, CDR2 ANQGSEA. This CDR3 contains 12 residues.